This TCR beta chain was captured by sequencing in a study of OX40 agonist ivuxolimab in advanced cancers. Study-level background: Dose-escalation cases comprised hepatocellular carcinoma, melanoma, renal cell or head and neck cancer.

Details on this clone: What it binds is unknown. One end of the junction varies from germline; a read error may be responsible.

The CDR3 has 15 residues. The germline gives CDR1 MNHNY, CDR2 SVGAGI (reference sequence). Some clones are missing from TCRdb's copy, which holds only in-frame ones; the method was immunoSEQ multiplex PCR. The sample lists some 83,000 clones; about 86% were seen once. The study's findings and limits: Normalized T-cell clonal expansion was also low in some nonresponders.

This sequence originates from an adult with an advanced solid tumor such as melanoma, head and neck, liver or kidney cancer. The sequencing used CD4+ or CD8+ T cells sorted from blood, collected in a trial of the OX40 agonist ivuxolimab. V usage is TRBV6-6 and J usage is TRBJ1-4, with D possibly being TRBD1 (6 bases). The CDR3 spells CASRYYRETNEKLFF. Here the CDR3 DNA reads TGTGCCAGCAGATACTACAGGGAAACTAATGAAAAACTGTTTTTT.